The 8 T cell receptor beta chains listed next were all sequenced from one sample in a study of beta chain features in type 1 diabetes. Every bit of the isolated RNA underwent reverse transcription, so sequencing read expressed TCRB transcripts. TCRdb's table, derived via immunoSEQ multiplex PCR, lists solely in-frame clones and lacks some. Among 200,000 to 250,000 clones listed, roughly 11% were seen once. Material: central memory CD4+ T cells from blood. Source of these receptors: a man younger than 35 in good health.

This clone was detected a few times. V is TRBV7-3 and J is TRBJ2-2; D is ambiguous. This CDR3 contains 13 residues. Germline assignment: CDR1 SGHTA and CDR2 FQGTGA. V lost 1 base, J lost 7 bases, and 7 bases lay in between. The CDR3 reads CASSLREGGELFF. In DNA form, the CDR3 reads TGTGCCAGCAGCTTAAGGGAAGGCGGGGAGCTGTTTTTT.

The CDR3 bases are TGTGCCAGCAGCCCCAAAGAGACATACGAGGCCTACGAGCAGTACTTC. It codes for CASSPKETYEAYEQYF. This chain uses TRBV7-2 with TRBJ2-7; no reliable D call. Trimming left V 5 bases short and J 2 bases short, with 19 bases between. The CDR3 sequence is 16 residues long. CDR1 is SGHTA and CDR2 is FQGNSA in the germline V gene.

This clone occurred a few times. The V gene is TRBV30, the J gene TRBJ2-2; D gene uncertain. The CDR3 extends over 13 amino acids. The V gene lost 4 bases and the J gene lost 3 bases, with 9 bases spanning the gap. Germline lookup yields CDR1 GTSNPN and CDR2 SVGIG (reference sequence). The CDR3 loop reads CAWNRRDTGELFF. In DNA form, the CDR3 reads TGTGCCTGGAACCGGCGAGACACCGGGGAGCTGTTTTTT.

Points on this clone: Other DNA sequences in the same sample also yield this CDR3. This sequence joins TRBV18 and TRBJ2-3, with 11 positions matching TRBD2. The germline V gene encodes CDR1 KGHSH and CDR2 LQKENI. This CDR3 is 15 amino acids long. Losses at the gene ends were 3 bases for V and 3 bases for J; bases not matched to a gene: 2. CDR3 coding DNA: TGTGCCAGCTCACCGACTAGCGGGGAGACAGATACGCAGTATTTT. Its protein is CASSPTSGETDTQYF. Complete variable domain (other parts from reference TRBV18 and TRBJ2-3): NAGVMQNPRHLVRRRGQEARLRCSPMKGHSHVYWYRQLPEEGLKFMVYLQKENIIDESGMPKERFSAEFPKEGPSILRIQQVVRGDSAAYFCASSPTSGETDTQYFGPGTRLTVL.

This clone was picked up a small number of times. The chain uses TRBV15 and TRBJ2-1, with 15 bases that match TRBD2. Germline V lookup: CDR1 LNHNV, CDR2 YYDKDF (reference sequence). V lost 1 base and J lost 9; bases outside the gene matches: 7. This CDR3 spans 17 amino acids. The CDR3 bases are TGTGCCACCAGCAGAGGACGGGGACTAGCGGGAGGAAGTGAGCAGTTCTTC. Residues: CATSRGRGLAGGSEQFF. Full variable domain (outside the CDR3, taken from reference TRBV15 and TRBJ2-1): DAMVIQNPRYQVTQFGKPVTLSCSQTLNHNVMYWYQQKSSQAPKLLFHYYDKDFNNEADTPDNFQSRRPNTSFCFLDIRSPGLGDTAMYLCATSRGRGLAGGSEQFFGPGTRLTVL.

J is TRBJ2-2 and V is TRBV7-3; D is unclear. CDR1 is SGHTA and CDR2 is FQGTGA in the germline V gene. Deletions cut 3 bases from V and 5 bases from J, with 10 bases between. The CDR3 runs to 14 residues. CDR3 sequence: CASSFLGWTGELFF. The CDR3 DNA follows: TGTGCCAGCAGCTTCCTCGGGTGGACCGGGGAGCTGTTTTTT.

In the case of this clone: The same CDR3 is also encoded by other DNA sequences in this sample. V gene TRBV29-1 combines with J gene TRBJ2-1; 7 positions agree with TRBD2. From germline, CDR1 is SQVTM and CDR2 ANQGSEA. The CDR3 is 14 amino acids. V lost 4 bases to trimming and J lost 4 bases; unmatched junction nucleotides: 7. The chain's CDR3 is CSVGFQRDYNEQFF. The CDR3 DNA sequence: TGCAGCGTTGGTTTCCAGCGGGATTACAATGAGCAGTTCTTC.

This clone was observed a handful of times. The chain has TRBV6-6 and TRBJ1-2, with D perhaps matching TRBD1 (5 bases). The V end lost 1 base, the J end lost 3 bases, and 15 bases lay between the germline ends. Per the germline V gene, CDR1 is MNHNY and CDR2 is SVGAGI (reference sequence). The CDR3 loop spans 16 amino acids. DNA of the CDR3: TGTGCCAGCAGTTACTTAGCCCCGGGCAGGGACTATGGCTACACCTTC. Translation gives CASSYLAPGRDYGYTF.